This T cell receptor (beta chain) was obtained from a study of shared clonotypes between healthy human individuals. V shed 0 bases and J shed 3 bases, with 6 bases lying between them. Germline V gene lookup returns CDR1 SGDLS and CDR2 YYNGEE. This CDR3 region has 13 residues. Study results and limitations: When naive CD4 clonotypes were compared across several donors, 4% to 6.5% were shared.

Naive CD8 cells lacked CD45RO, underwent positive selection for CCR7 and left out terminally differentiated effector memory CD45RA+ cells. Worth noting for this clone: Its antigen is unidentified. At the DNA level, this CDR3 is encoded by other sequences in the same sample as well.

Deep-level settings were used for running the assay. Clones were sequenced by immunoSEQ multiplex PCR, and TCRdb holds only the in-frame ones, with some missing. The table lists hundreds of thousands of clones, around 95% of them singletons, with about 0.11% in the top ten. This chain links TRBV9 with TRBJ1-2, with D possibly matching TRBD1 (5 bases). The sequencing input was naive CD8+ T cells sorted from blood. The sequence was obtained from a woman aged 25 to 39 in good health. The CDR3: CASSVGGDYGYTF. The CDR3 bases are TGTGCCAGCAGCGTAGGGGGGGACTATGGCTACACCTTC.